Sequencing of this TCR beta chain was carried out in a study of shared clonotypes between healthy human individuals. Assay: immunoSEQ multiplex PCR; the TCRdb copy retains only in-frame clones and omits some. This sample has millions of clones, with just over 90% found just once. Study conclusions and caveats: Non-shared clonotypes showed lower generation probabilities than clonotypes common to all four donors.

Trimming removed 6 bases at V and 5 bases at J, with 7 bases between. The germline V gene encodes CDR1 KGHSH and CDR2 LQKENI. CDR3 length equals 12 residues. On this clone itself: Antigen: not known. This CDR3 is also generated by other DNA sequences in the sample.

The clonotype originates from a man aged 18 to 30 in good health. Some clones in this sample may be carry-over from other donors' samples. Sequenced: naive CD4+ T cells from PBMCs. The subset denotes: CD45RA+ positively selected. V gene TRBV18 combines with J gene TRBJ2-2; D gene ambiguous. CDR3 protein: CASSPSTGELFF. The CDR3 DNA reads TGTGCCAGCTCCCCTTCGACCGGGGAGCTGTTTTTT.